This T cell receptor beta chain was observed in a study of blood T cell repertoires in COVID-19. CDR1 is SQVTM, CDR2 ANQGSEA, per germline. CDR3 length equals 12 residues. Trimming cost V 8 bases and J 4 bases, with 14 bases left between them. It was within 2 weeks before study entry that exposed participants met a COVID-19 case. TCRdb keeps only in-frame clones here, not all; method: immunoSEQ multiplex PCR. The data contain roughly 220,000 clones, around 89% of them singletons. This sequence was found in a man younger than 45 who had been exposed to COVID-19. The sample comprised PBMCs or T cells enriched from blood (not recorded which). The rearrangement uses TRBV29-1 and TRBJ1-2; D gene uncertain. CDR3 bases: TGCAGCCTTTGGGAGGGAAGCTATGGCTACACCTTC. It encodes CSLWEGSYGYTF. Filled out from reference TRBV29-1 and TRBJ1-2, the complete variable domain reads SAVISQKPSRDICQRGTSLTIQCQVDSQVTMMFWYRQQPGQSLTLIATANQGSEATYESGFVIDKFPISRPNLTFSTLTVSNMSPEDSSIYLCSLWEGSYGYTFGSGTRLTVV.